This T cell receptor (beta chain) derives from a study of T cell responses to AZD1222 COVID-19 vaccine. There are 16 residues in the CDR3. V shed 5 bases and J 7 bases; nucleotides not matched to a gene: 16. CDR1 is MNHEY and CDR2 is SMNVEV in the germline V gene (reference sequence). This clone showed up just a few times. The antigen is not known. The table came from immunoSEQ multiplex PCR; TCRdb's copy has only in-frame clones and leaves some out. The table lists some 150,000 clones, around nine tenths of them singletons. Findings of the study overall: Clonal diversity may have been underestimated, and the donors were mostly white British, with more females than males. Unmutated variant regions reportedly attract nearly half of all spike-specific TCRs. Spike was spanned by vaccine-associated CD4 TCRs, with dominance at 160-218 and 743-854.

The V and J genes are TRBV27 and TRBJ1-1, with TRBD1 matching over 7 bases. This specimen was peripheral blood, taken on day 0 of AZD1222 vaccination. This TCR was sampled from an adult in good health. The CDR3, as DNA: TGTGCCAGCAGTCGAGACAGGGTAATCGATGGGGTTGAAGCTTTCTTT. Amino acid sequence: CASSRDRVIDGVEAFF.